This T cell receptor (beta chain) was recovered during a study of blood T cell repertoires in COVID-19. Study background: The analysed material was cDNA or gDNA that came from T cells, B-cell-depleted T cells, or PBMCs.

V was pared by 6 bases and J by 6 bases, with 12 bases of the junction left unmatched. The CDR3 is 15 residues long. Germline V lookup: CDR1 MNHEY, CDR2 SVGAGI. Method: immunoSEQ multiplex PCR; TCRdb's copy keeps in-frame clones and lacks some. This sample yields under 250,000 clones, of which 89% are seen a single time; 5.5% to 8% belongs to the top ten. Sequenced material: peripheral blood. This clonotype was sampled from a man aged 60-69 years who had recovered from COVID-19. The rearrangement joins TRBV6-5 to TRBJ1-1, with 8 bases matching TRBD1. The CDR3 DNA is TGTGCCAGCAGACCTAGGACAGGGTCCTCCTCTGAAGCTTTCTTT. Translated: CASRPRTGSSSEAFF.